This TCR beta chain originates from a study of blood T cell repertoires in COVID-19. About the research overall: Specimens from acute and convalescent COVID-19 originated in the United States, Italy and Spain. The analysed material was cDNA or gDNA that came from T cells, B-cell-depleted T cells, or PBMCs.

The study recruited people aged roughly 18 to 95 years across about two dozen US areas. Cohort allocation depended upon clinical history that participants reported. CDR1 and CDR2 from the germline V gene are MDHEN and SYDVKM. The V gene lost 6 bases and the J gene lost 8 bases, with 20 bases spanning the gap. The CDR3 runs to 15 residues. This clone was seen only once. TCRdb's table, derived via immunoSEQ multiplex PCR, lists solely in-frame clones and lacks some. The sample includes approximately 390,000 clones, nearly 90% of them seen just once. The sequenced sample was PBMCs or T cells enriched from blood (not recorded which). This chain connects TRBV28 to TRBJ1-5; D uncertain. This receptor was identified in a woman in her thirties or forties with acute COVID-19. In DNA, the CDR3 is TGTGCCAGCAGCGGCCTTACCGGGTCCCAGAAGCCCCAGCATTTT. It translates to CASSGLTGSQKPQHF.